This record concerns one T cell receptor (beta chain) sequence. Some clones are missing from TCRdb's copy, which holds only in-frame ones; the method was immunoSEQ multiplex PCR. The sample consists of approximately 190,000 clones, around 90% of them appearing once. Germline CDR1 MNHEY, CDR2 SMNVEV (reference sequence). The V and J ends lost 6 bases and 8 bases respectively, with 13 bases between them. This CDR3 has 13 residues. These data originate in a study of blood T cell repertoires in COVID-19. On the study more broadly: Collection of acute and convalescent COVID-19 samples took place in the United States, Italy and Spain.

Sequencing was done on a sample of peripheral blood. This receptor was taken from a man in his fifties or sixties with acute or convalescent COVID-19. V gene TRBV27 combines with J gene TRBJ2-2; TRBD2 might be the D (5 bases). As DNA, the CDR3 is TGTGCCAGCAGCTTCACGGGAAGGGGGGAGCTGTTTTTT. Translation: CASSFTGRGELFF.